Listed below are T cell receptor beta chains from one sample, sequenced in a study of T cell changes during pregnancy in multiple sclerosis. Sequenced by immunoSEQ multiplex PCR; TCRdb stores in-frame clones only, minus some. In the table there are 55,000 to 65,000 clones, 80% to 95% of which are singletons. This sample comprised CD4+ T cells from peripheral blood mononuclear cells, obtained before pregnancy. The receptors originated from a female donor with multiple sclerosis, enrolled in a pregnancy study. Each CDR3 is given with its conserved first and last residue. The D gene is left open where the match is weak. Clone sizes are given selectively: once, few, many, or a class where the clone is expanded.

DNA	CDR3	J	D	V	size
TGTGCCAGCAGCCTACAGGTAAACACTGAAGCTTTCTTT	CASSLQVNTEAFF	TRBJ1-1	-	TRBV11-3	-
TGTGCCAGCAGCTTAGGAGTCGGGCAGGGGACCCACGAGCAGTACTTC	CASSLGVGQGTHEQYF	TRBJ2-7	-	TRBV7-2	-
TGTGCCAGCAGTTCTGGGACTAGCGGCGGCGGGGAGCTGTTTTTT	CASSSGTSGGGELFF	TRBJ2-2	TRBD2	TRBV7-3	-
TGTGCCAGCAGCGTAGCGGGAGGGAGCTCCTACAATGAGCAGTTCTTC	CASSVAGGSSYNEQFF	TRBJ2-1	TRBD2	TRBV9	-
TGTGCCAGCAGCGTAGCGACAGCCCAGGGGGAAGCTTTCTTT	CASSVATAQGEAFF	TRBJ1-1	-	TRBV9	-
TGTGCCAGCAGCCCGGGGGTGGGGGTAGTGGTGGGAGCAGGCAATGAGCAGTTCTTC	CASSPGVGVVVGAGNEQFF	TRBJ2-1	-	TRBV5-6	once
TGTGCCAGCAGCTCACGACAGGCGGACGAGCAGTACTTC	CASSSRQADEQYF	TRBJ2-7	-	TRBV5-4	-
TGTGCCAGTACGAAAACGGCGGGGTACGACTATGGCTACACCTTC	CASTKTAGYDYGYTF	TRBJ1-2	-	TRBV19	once
TGTGCCAGCAGTTTTCAGCGGGACACAGATACGCAGTATTTT	CASSFQRDTDTQYF	TRBJ2-3	TRBD2	TRBV28	-
TGTGCCAGCAGCTTAGCCTGGCGGGGATACAATGAGCAGTTCTTC	CASSLAWRGYNEQFF	TRBJ2-1	-	TRBV7-2	-
TGTGCCAGCAGCAGAACGGGAGTCTCTGGAAACACCATATATTTT	CASSRTGVSGNTIYF	TRBJ1-3	-	TRBV5-5	-
TGTGCCAGCAGCAAGCGAGGGTCTGGGAGCGGGGAGCTGTTTTTT	CASSKRGSGSGELFF	TRBJ2-2	-	TRBV7-8	few
TGCGCCAGCAGCCAAGAGGGCAGGGCAACTGGGACCATATATTTT	CASSQEGRATGTIYF	TRBJ1-3	-	TRBV4-3	-
TGCGCCAGCAGCGCGCAACCGGGACTAGCGGGAGTCGGTGAGCAGTACTTC	CASSAQPGLAGVGEQYF	TRBJ2-7	TRBD2	TRBV4-1	-
TGTGCCAGTAGGACACAGGGGGGGCTCTATGGCTACACCTTC	CASRTQGGLYGYTF	TRBJ1-2	TRBD1	TRBV19	-
TGTGCCAGCAGCTTGTCCCCCACAGGGGCGGTGGGAGGCTACACCTTC	CASSLSPTGAVGGYTF	TRBJ1-2	TRBD1	TRBV5-5	-